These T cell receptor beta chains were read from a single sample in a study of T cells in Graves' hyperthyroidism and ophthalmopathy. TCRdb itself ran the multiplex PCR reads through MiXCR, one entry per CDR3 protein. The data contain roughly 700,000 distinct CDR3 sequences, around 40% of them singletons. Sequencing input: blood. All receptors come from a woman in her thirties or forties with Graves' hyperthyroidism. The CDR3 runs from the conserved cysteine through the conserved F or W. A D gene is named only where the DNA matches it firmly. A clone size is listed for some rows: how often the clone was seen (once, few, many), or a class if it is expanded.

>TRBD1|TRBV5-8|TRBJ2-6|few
CASRLTGQGASGANVLTF
TGTGCCAGCAGACTTACGGGACAGGGGGCTTCTGGGGCCAACGTCCTGACTTTC
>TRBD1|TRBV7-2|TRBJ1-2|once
CASSPRGAGGVGYTF
TGTGCCAGCAGCCCGCGAGGGGCAGGGGGCGTCGGCTACACCTTC
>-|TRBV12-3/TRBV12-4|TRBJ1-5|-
CASSLKIGLHQPQHF
TGTGCCAGCAGTTTGAAGATTGGCTTACATCAGCCCCAGCATTTT
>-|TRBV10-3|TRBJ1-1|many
CAISAGTVEEAFF
TGTGCCATCAGTGCCGGGACGGTGGAAGAAGCTTTCTTT
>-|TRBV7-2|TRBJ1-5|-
CASSQVGINQPQHF
TGCGCCAGCAGCCAAGTGGGAATTAATCAGCCCCAGCATTTT
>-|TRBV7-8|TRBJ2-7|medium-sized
CASSARWGEGYEQYF
TGTGCCAGCAGCGCGCGTTGGGGGGAAGGCTACGAGCAGTACTTC
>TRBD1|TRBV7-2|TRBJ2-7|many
CASSLGQATYEQYF
TGTGCCAGCAGCTTGGGACAGGCTACCTACGAGCAGTACTTC
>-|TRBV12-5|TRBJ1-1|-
CASGNRNTEAFF
TGTGCTAGTGGTAATAGAAACACTGAAGCTTTCTTT
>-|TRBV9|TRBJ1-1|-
CASSVAGLGGHTEAFF
TGTGCCAGCAGCGTAGCAGGTTTGGGGGGGCACACTGAAGCTTTCTTT
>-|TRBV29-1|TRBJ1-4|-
CSAMPSAEGPRGKLFF
TGCAGCGCTATGCCGAGTGCTGAGGGACCTCGCGGAAAACTGTTTTTT
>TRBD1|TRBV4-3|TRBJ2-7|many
CASSQAGQDYEQYF
TGCGCCAGCAGCCAGGCAGGACAGGACTACGAGCAGTACTTC
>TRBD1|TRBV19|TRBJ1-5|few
CASSQTTGNQPQHF
TGTGCCAGTAGTCAAACGACAGGGAATCAGCCCCAGCATTTT
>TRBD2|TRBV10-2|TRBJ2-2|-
CASSQGLDPGELFF
TGTGCCAGCAGCCAAGGACTAGATCCCGGGGAGCTGTTTTTT
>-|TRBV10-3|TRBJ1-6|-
CASRPSSSPLHF
TGTGCCAGCAGGCCGAGTAGTTCACCCCTCCACTTT
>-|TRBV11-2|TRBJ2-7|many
CASSPFLSGSYEQYF
TGTGCCAGCAGCCCATTCCTCAGCGGTTCCTACGAGCAGTACTTC
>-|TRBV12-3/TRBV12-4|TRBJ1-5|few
CASSFGRDSNQPQHF
TGTGCCAGCAGTTTCGGCAGAGATAGCAATCAGCCCCAGCATTTT
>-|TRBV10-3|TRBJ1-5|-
CASRVWDNQPQHF
TGTGCCAGCAGGGTTTGGGACAATCAGCCCCAGCATTTT
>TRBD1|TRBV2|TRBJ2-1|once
CASRTGQTNEQFF
TGTGCCAGCAGAACGGGACAGACCAATGAGCAGTTCTTC
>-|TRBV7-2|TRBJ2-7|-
CASSFGWRTYEQYF
TGTGCCAGCAGCTTTGGTTGGCGGACCTACGAGCAGTACTTC
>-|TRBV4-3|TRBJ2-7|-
CASSHTRQGGVYEQYF
TGCGCCAGCAGCCACACTCGACAGGGAGGGGTCTACGAGCAGTACTTC
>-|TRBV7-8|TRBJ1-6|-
CASSLFDGGGSSYNSPLHF
TGTGCCAGCAGCTTATTCGACGGGGGTGGAAGCTCCTATAATTCACCCCTCCACTTT
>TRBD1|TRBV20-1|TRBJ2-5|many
CSAPRTGRQETQYF
TGCAGTGCGCCGCGGACAGGACGCCAAGAGACCCAGTACTTC
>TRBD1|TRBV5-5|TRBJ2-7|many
CACKTGRYEQYF
TGTGCCTGTAAGACAGGGCGCTACGAGCAGTACTTC
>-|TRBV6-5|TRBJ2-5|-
CASSHPSRNRNWETQYF
TGTGCCAGCAGTCACCCCTCCAGAAACAGGAACTGGGAGACCCAGTACTTC
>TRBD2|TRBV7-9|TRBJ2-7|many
CASSYRTSGSPSSYEQYF
TGTGCCAGCAGCTACCGGACTAGCGGGAGCCCGAGTTCCTACGAGCAGTACTTC
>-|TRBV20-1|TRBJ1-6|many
CSAPTGSGSPLHF
TGCAGTGCCCCGACAGGTTCAGGGTCACCCCTCCACTTT
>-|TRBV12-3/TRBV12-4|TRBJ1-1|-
CASSFSRWSEAFF
TGTGCCAGCAGCTTTTCTCGTTGGTCTGAAGCTTTCTTT
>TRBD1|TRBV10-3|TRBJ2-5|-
CAISEPGQGWQETQYF
TGTGCCATCAGTGAGCCCGGACAGGGATGGCAAGAGACCCAGTACTTC
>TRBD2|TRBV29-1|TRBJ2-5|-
CSVGLAGGRGTQYF
TGCAGCGTAGGACTAGCGGGGGGGCGGGGGACCCAGTACTTC
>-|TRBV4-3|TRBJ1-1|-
CASSHYEGYTEAFF
TGCGCCAGCAGCCACTATGAGGGGTACACTGAAGCTTTCTTT
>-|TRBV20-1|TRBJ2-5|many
CSARGQQETQYF
TGCAGTGCTAGAGGTCAGCAAGAGACCCAGTACTTC
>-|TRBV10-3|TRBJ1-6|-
CAILGAAGANVHF
TGTGCCATCCTGGGCGCCGCTGGGGCCAACGTCCACTTT
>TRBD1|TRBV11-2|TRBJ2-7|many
CASSSQGYYEQYF
TGTGCCAGCAGCTCACAGGGGTACTACGAGCAGTACTTC
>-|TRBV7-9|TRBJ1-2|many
CASSLTQGSRSGYTF
TGTGCCAGCAGTTTAACCCAGGGATCTCGGAGTGGCTACACCTTC
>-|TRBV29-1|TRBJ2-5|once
CSAKVRGETQYF
TGCAGCGCTAAGGTCCGGGGAGAGACCCAGTACTTC
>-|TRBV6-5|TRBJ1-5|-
CASSYKSLREPQHF
TGTGCCAGCAGTTACAAAAGCCTTCGTGAGCCCCAGCATTTT
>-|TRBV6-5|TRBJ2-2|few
CASSSPWGMLFF
TGTGCCAGCAGTTCCCCGTGGGGTATGCTGTTTTTT
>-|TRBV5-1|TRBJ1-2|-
CASSLAGDNYGCTF
TGCGCCAGCAGCTTGGCGGGGGATAACTATGGCTGCACCTTC
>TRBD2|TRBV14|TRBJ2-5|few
CASSQKLAGTSYGETQYF
TGTGCCAGCAGCCAAAAACTAGCGGGAACGTCGTATGGAGAGACCCAGTACTTC
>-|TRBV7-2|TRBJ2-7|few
CASSLDRENWQYF
TGTGCCAGCAGCTTAGACCGGGAAAACTGGCAGTACTTC
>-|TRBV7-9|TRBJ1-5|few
CASGQSNQPQHF
TGTGCCAGCGGGCAGAGCAATCAGCCCCAGCATTTT
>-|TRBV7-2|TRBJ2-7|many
CASSEREYEQYF
TGTGCCAGCAGCGAAAGGGAGTACGAGCAGTACTTC
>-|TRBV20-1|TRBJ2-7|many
CSARDDGVTGVYEQYF
TGCAGTGCTAGAGATGACGGAGTGACGGGGGTCTACGAGCAGTACTTC
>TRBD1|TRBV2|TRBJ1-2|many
CASSEGMDRTYGYTF
TGTGCCAGCAGTGAAGGTATGGACAGGACCTATGGCTACACCTTC
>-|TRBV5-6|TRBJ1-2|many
CASSLGGLGGYTF
TGTGCCAGCAGCTTAGGAGGGCTTGGTGGCTACACCTTC
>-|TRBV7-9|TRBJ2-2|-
CASSQDRATGEPFF
TGCGCCAGCAGCCAAGATCGGGCCACCGGGGAGCCGTTTTTT
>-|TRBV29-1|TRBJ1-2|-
CSVGLILGDRTRYGYTF
TGCAGCGTTGGTCTTATACTGGGGGACCGAACCCGCTATGGCTACACCTTC
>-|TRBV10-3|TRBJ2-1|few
CAISGAGGNEQFF
TGTGCCATCAGTGGGGCCGGGGGTAATGAGCAGTTCTTC
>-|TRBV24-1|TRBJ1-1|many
CATSGAAATEAFF
TGTGCCACCAGTGGGGCGGCCGCCACTGAAGCTTTCTTT
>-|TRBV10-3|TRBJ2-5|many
CAISESFAGLETQYF
TGTGCCATCAGTGAGTCGTTCGCAGGGTTAGAGACCCAGTACTTC
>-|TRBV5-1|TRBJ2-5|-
CASSLGGSKSQETQYF
TGCGCCAGCAGCTTGGGCGGTTCCAAGAGCCAAGAGACCCAGTACTTC
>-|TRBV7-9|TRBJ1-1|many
CASSPTGGATEAFF
TGTGCCAGCAGTCCTACGGGGGGGGCCACTGAAGCTTTCTTT
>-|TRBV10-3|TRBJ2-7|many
CAISESDSSYEQYF
TGTGCCATCAGTGAGTCGGACAGCTCCTACGAGCAGTACTTC
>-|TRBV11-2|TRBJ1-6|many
CASSFGWLQDSPLHF
TGTGCCAGCAGCTTTGGGTGGCTCCAGGATTCACCCCTCCACTTT
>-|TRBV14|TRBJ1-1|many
CASSRKFGRDPRNTEAFF
TGTGCCAGCAGCCGAAAGTTCGGCCGGGACCCAAGGAACACTGAAGCTTTCTTT
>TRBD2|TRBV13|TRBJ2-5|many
CASSFGTSGAETQYF
TGTGCCAGCAGCTTCGGGACTAGCGGTGCGGAGACCCAGTACTTC
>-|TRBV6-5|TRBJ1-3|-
CASSYSGDTLGNTIYF
TGTGCCAGCAGTTACTCAGGTGACACCCTCGGAAACACCATATATTTT
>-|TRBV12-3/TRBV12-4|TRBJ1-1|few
CASSASRFTEAFF
TGTGCCAGCAGTGCTAGTAGGTTCACTGAAGCTTTCTTT
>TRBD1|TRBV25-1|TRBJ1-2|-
CASSPPTGGGYYGYTF
TGCGCCAGCTCACCACCCACAGGGGGGGGCTACTATGGCTACACCTTC
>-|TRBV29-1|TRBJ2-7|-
CSVGTATSYEQYF
TGCAGCGTCGGGACCGCTACGTCCTACGAGCAGTACTTC